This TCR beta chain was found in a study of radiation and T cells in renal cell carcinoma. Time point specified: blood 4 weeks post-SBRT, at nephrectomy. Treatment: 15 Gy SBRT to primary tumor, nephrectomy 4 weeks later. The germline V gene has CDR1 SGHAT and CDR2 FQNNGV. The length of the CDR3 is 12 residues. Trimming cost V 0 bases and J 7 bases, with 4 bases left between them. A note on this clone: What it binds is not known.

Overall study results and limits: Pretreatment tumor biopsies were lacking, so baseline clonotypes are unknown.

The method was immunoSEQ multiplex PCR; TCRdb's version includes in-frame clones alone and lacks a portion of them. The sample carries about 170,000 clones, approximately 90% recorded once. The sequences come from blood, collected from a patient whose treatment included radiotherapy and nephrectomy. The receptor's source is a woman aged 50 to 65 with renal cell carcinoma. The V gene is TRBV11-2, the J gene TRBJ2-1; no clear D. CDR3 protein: CASSLERNEQFF. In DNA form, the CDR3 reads TGTGCCAGCAGCTTAGAAAGAAATGAGCAGTTCTTC.